This note documents a single TCR beta chain sequence. The data originate from a study of blood T cell repertoires in COVID-19. Individuals aged about 18 to 100 years were recruited from 20 to 25 US areas. The study assigned cohorts using participant-reported clinical history. Each recovered donor of Cohort 3 presented with two negative PCRs, clearance, or symptom resolution. Sequencing used immunoSEQ multiplex PCR; TCRdb keeps in-frame clones, though not all of them. The profile shows 200,000 to 250,000 clones, under 85% of them singletons. The sample taken for sequencing was PBMCs or T cells enriched from blood (not recorded which). This receptor was taken from a man aged 55 to 69 who had recovered from COVID-19.

This CDR3 is CASNAGSMNTGELFF. For the CDR3, the DNA is TGTGCCAGCAATGCGGGCAGTATGAACACCGGGGAGCTGTTTTTT. The chain is built from TRBV6-5 and TRBJ2-2, with a tentative D call TRBD2 (5 bases). V shed 7 bases and J shed 1 base, with 13 bases lying between them. Germline CDR1 is MNHEY and CDR2 is SVGAGI. The CDR3 spans 15 residues.